The 18 T cell receptor beta chains below come from one sample, sequenced in a study of T cell repertoires in cytomegalovirus infection. TCRdb ran MiXCR on the reads and lists one entry per CDR3 protein. The table records about 740,000 distinct CDR3 sequences, about 40% of them present only once. Sequenced input: PBMCs. These receptors were taken from a human donor in good health (CMV status not recorded). Some clones in this sample may be carry-over from other donors' samples.

The J gene is TRBJ1-4, the V gene TRBV7-2; 9 positions match TRBD1. This CDR3 contains 16 residues. Germline CDR1 reads SGHTA; CDR2 reads FQGNSA. The V gene end was trimmed by 5 bases and the J gene end by 6 bases; junction bases not matched to a gene: 10. CDR3 DNA: TGTGCCAGCAGCCGAGCCCCGGGACAGGGAGATGAAAAACTGTTTTTT. It codes for CASSRAPGQGDEKLFF.

The J gene is TRBJ2-3, the V gene TRBV7-8; perhaps TRBD2 as D (6 bases). In germline, CDR1 is SGHVS, CDR2 FQNEAQ. The CDR3 has 16 amino acids. The V gene lost 7 bases and the J gene lost 4 bases, with 21 bases spanning the gap. DNA of the CDR3: TGTGCCAGCACCCTTGCTGAGGCGGGAATCCCAGATACGCAGTATTTT. Translated, it gives CASTLAEAGIPDTQYF.

This clonotype showed up just a few times. The chain is built from TRBV12-3 or TRBV12-4 and TRBJ1-1; D is unclear. The CDR3 contains 16 residues. V lost 6 bases and J 4 bases, leaving 21 bases between the germline ends. As DNA, the CDR3 is TGTGCCAGCAGCCGGGATTTGACTGGTTTGGGCACTGAAGCTTTCTTT. Its translation is CASSRDLTGLGTEAFF.

This clonotype appeared a single time. This may arise from a read error, as a much more abundant clone is one base away. The genes are TRBV7-3 and TRBJ2-3, with D maybe TRBD2 (7 bases). The V gene's germline CDR1 is SGHTA and CDR2 FQGTGA. The CDR3 has 17 amino acids. Trimming pared 4 bases from V and 0 bases from J, leaving 17 bases between. The CDR3 DNA sequence: TGTGCCAGCAGCTCACCCCCCGGGGGGCCTAGCACAGATACGCAGTATTTT. It yields the protein CASSSPPGGPSTDTQYF. The full variable domain, its missing parts supplied by reference TRBV7-3 and TRBJ2-3, is GAGVSQTPSNKVTEKGKYVELRCDPISGHTALYWYRQSLGQGPEFLIYFQGTGAADDSGLPNDRFFAVRPEGSVSTLKIQRTERGDSAVYLCASSSPPGGPSTDTQYFGPGTRLTVL.

This clonotype was observed a handful of times. V and J are TRBV27 and TRBJ2-1; D uncertain. Germline V gene lookup returns CDR1 MNHEY and CDR2 SMNVEV (reference sequence). Between the trimmed V and J ends, which lost 3 bases and 5 bases, there was a span of 8 bases. There are 13 residues in the CDR3. The CDR3 region is CASSLVQNNEQFF. CDR3 in DNA: TGTGCCAGCAGTTTGGTACAGAACAATGAGCAGTTCTTC.

The chain combines TRBV11-1 with TRBJ1-1; possible D gene TRBD1, 6 bases. The CDR3 runs 13 residues. V dropped 6 bases and J dropped 4 bases, with 12 bases sitting between them. Germline loops: CDR1 SGHAT, CDR2 FQDESV (reference sequence). CDR3: CASSRGGRTEAFF. CDR3 in DNA: TGTGCCAGCAGTCGGGGGGGGCGCACTGAAGCTTTCTTT.

In regard to this clonotype: The CDR3 carries no conserved terminal phenylalanine or tryptophan, so it likely arises from a read error. This chain uses TRBV7-2 with TRBJ1-5; perhaps TRBD1 as D (6 bases). Germline V lookup: CDR1 SGHTA, CDR2 FQGNSA. The V and J ends lost 7 bases and 6 bases respectively, with 19 bases between them. The CDR3 is 15 residues long. CDR3 DNA sequence: TGTGCCAGCATACCTACAGGGTCTTACGGTCAGCCCCAGCATTTG. This gives the protein CASIPTGSYGQPQHL.

This clonotype was seen many times. V usage is TRBV7-2 and J usage is TRBJ2-5, with D possibly called TRBD1 or TRBD2 (5 bases each). The ends were cut back, 4 bases at V and 1 base at J, with 16 bases in the middle. Germline lookup yields CDR1 SGHTA and CDR2 FQGNSA. This CDR3 has 16 amino acids. In nucleotides, the CDR3 is TGTGCCAGCAGCTCGGAACCGGGACCACTCCAAGAGACCCAGTACTTC. This codes for CASSSEPGPLQETQYF.

This sequence joins TRBV12-3 or TRBV12-4 and TRBJ2-3; 8 bases align to TRBD2. This CDR3 comprises 16 residues. J was trimmed by 7 bases and V by 1 base; bases with no gene match: 10. CDR3 nucleotides: TGTGCCAGCAGTTTAGGTTCCGGGACTAGTGCGAATACGCAGTATTTT. This encodes CASSLGSGTSANTQYF.

This sequence joins TRBV19 and TRBJ2-4; 9 bases are a match to TRBD1. The germline V gene has CDR1 LNHDA and CDR2 SQIVND (reference sequence). V shed 1 base, J shed 5 bases, and the junction held 9 bases outside the gene matches. The CDR3 is 17 residues long. The CDR3 spells CASSIGITRDRENIQYF. CDR3 sequence (DNA): TGTGCCAGTAGTATAGGAATCACCCGGGACAGGGAAAACATTCAGTACTTC.

This clonotype has more than one count but fewer than ten. The J gene is TRBJ1-6, the V gene TRBV20-1, with D unresolved. CDR1 is DFQATT and CDR2 is SNEGSKA in the germline V gene (reference sequence). CDR3 length: 13 amino acids. Deletions cut 0 bases from V and 6 bases from J, with 6 bases between. The CDR3 region has the DNA TGCAGTGCTAGAGAACAGCTTAATTCACCCCTCCACTTT. Its protein is CSAREQLNSPLHF.

J is TRBJ2-7 and V is TRBV11-2; 7 bases are shared with TRBD2. In germline, CDR1 is SGHAT, CDR2 FQNNGV. The V segment lost 4 bases and the J segment 0 bases; nucleotides outside the gene matches: 12. The CDR3 length is 17 residues. The CDR3 DNA is TGTGCCAGCAGCTCAAGAGTGACGGGAGGTCTCTCCTACGAGCAGTACTTC. This encodes CASSSRVTGGLSYEQYF.

This clonotype was seen a handful of times. The rearrangement joins TRBV20-1 to TRBJ1-5, with unresolved D. This CDR3 has 12 residues. Trimming took 5 bases from V and 7 from J, leaving 12 bases between them. The germline V gene has CDR1 DFQATT and CDR2 SNEGSKA (reference sequence). CDR3 residues: CSAQTRSQPQHF. The CDR3 DNA is TGCAGTGCTCAGACCAGGTCCCAGCCCCAGCATTTT.

Many counts were recorded for this clonotype. The chain has TRBV7-3 and TRBJ2-1; D perhaps matches TRBD1 (6 bases). There are 13 residues in the CDR3. V was pared by 4 bases and J by 4 bases, with 8 bases between. Germline lookup yields CDR1 SGHTA and CDR2 FQGTGA. In DNA form, the CDR3 reads TGTGCCAGCAGCTCGGACAGATACAATGAGCAGTTCTTC. Translating gives CASSSDRYNEQFF. The whole variable domain, remainder taken from reference TRBV7-3 and TRBJ2-1, is GAGVSQTPSNKVTEKGKYVELRCDPISGHTALYWYRQSLGQGPEFLIYFQGTGAADDSGLPNDRFFAVRPEGSVSTLKIQRTERGDSAVYLCASSSDRYNEQFFGPGTRLTVL.

The sample holds a few counts of this clonotype. The chain recombines TRBV28 with TRBJ1-1; tentatively, D is TRBD1 (5 bases). Trimming took off 3 bases at V and 8 bases at J, with 13 bases between the two ends. The CDR3 covers 13 residues. The germline V gene has CDR1 MDHEN and CDR2 SYDVKM. CDR3 in DNA: TGTGCCAGCAGTTTGGGGACTAGGAAGGAAGCTTTCTTT. Translation: CASSLGTRKEAFF.

V and J are TRBV27 and TRBJ2-7; the match to TRBD1 covers 10 bases. V lost 3 bases, J lost 7 bases, and 6 bases stayed unmatched. CDR3 size: 14 residues. Per the germline V gene, CDR1 is MNHEY and CDR2 is SMNVEV (reference sequence). The CDR3: CASSFLGQGKEQYF. The CDR3 DNA reads as TGTGCCAGCAGTTTCCTGGGACAGGGGAAGGAGCAGTACTTC.

This clonotype has just a few counts. This chain links TRBV6-5 with TRBJ1-2; perhaps TRBD1 as D (5 bases). From germline, CDR1 is MNHEY and CDR2 SVGAGI. The V gene lost 2 bases and the J gene lost 2 bases, with 15 bases spanning the gap. The CDR3 is made up of 16 amino acids. CDR3 DNA: TGTGCCAGCAGTTACGGCCCCGGGACCGCAAACTATGGCTACACCTTC. Translated: CASSYGPGTANYGYTF.

This clonotype came up a few times. The chain uses TRBV7-2 and TRBJ1-3; no reliable D call. Germline CDR1 and CDR2: SGHTA and FQGNSA. Between the trimmed V and J ends, which lost 3 bases and 2 bases, there was a span of 14 bases. The CDR3 loop spans 16 amino acids. The CDR3 region is CASSFFQRSAGNTIYF. In DNA form, the CDR3 reads TGTGCCAGCAGCTTTTTCCAAAGGTCTGCTGGAAACACCATATATTTT.